The 22 T cell receptor beta chains given below trace back to one sample, sequenced in a study of T cell responses to AZD1222 COVID-19 vaccine. Sequencing was performed with immunoSEQ multiplex PCR; in TCRdb, only in-frame clones are kept and a portion is missing. The sample lists some 140,000 clones, about 87% occurring once. The starting material was peripheral blood, obtained on day 0 of AZD1222 vaccination. All receptors derive from an adult in good health.

The chain carries TRBV4-3 and TRBJ2-2, with a possible D match to TRBD2 (6 bases). This CDR3 is built from 16 residues. Trimming removed 0 bases from V and 1 base from J, with 9 bases in between. CDR1 LGHNA and CDR2 YSLEER come from the germline V gene. CDR3: CASSQDRLVNTGELFF. Here the CDR3 DNA reads TGCGCCAGCAGCCAAGATCGACTAGTGAACACCGGGGAGCTGTTTTTT.

V and J are TRBV4-3 and TRBJ2-3, with 12 bases aligning to TRBD2. CDR1 is LGHNA and CDR2 is YSLEER in the germline V gene. V gave up 1 base and J gave up 1 base; unmatched junction bases: 9. This CDR3 region has 19 residues. DNA of the CDR3: TGCGCCAGCAGCCAAGGACTAGCGGGAGAGGGGGCTGGCACAGATACGCAGTATTTT. Amino acid sequence: CASSQGLAGEGAGTDTQYF.

The DNA of the CDR3 is TGCGCCAGCAGCCGGACCGGGACAGGGCGGGTGAGGAACTATGGCTACACCTTC. This codes for CASSRTGTGRVRNYGYTF. The rearrangement uses TRBV4-1 and TRBJ1-2, with 9 bases aligning to TRBD1. The CDR3 has 18 amino acids. Trimming removed 4 bases from V and 2 bases from J; junction bases left unmatched: 14. Germline-derived CDR1 and CDR2 are MGHRA and YSYEKL.

V is TRBV27 and J is TRBJ1-6, with D maybe TRBD1 (6 bases). V gave up 6 bases and J gave up 7 bases, with 10 bases separating them. The CDR3 sequence is 13 residues long. Germline lookup yields CDR1 MNHEY and CDR2 SMNVEV (reference sequence). The CDR3 coding sequence is TGTGCCAGCAGGAACAGGGAAAATTCACCCCTCCACTTT. Its translation: CASRNRENSPLHF.

The chain is built from TRBV2 and TRBJ1-4, with 9 bases matching TRBD1. V lost 0 bases to trimming and J lost 8 bases; unmatched junction nucleotides: 7. Germline V gene lookup returns CDR1 SNHLY and CDR2 FYNNEI. The CDR3 extends over 16 amino acids. The CDR3 region has the DNA TGTGCCAGCAGTGAAGCGCGGGACAGGGCCGGGGAAAAACTGTTTTTT. Its translation: CASSEARDRAGEKLFF. The variable domain in full, with the rest retrieved from reference TRBV2 and TRBJ1-4, is EPEVTQTPSHQVTQMGQEVILRCVPISNHLYFYWYRQILGQKVEFLVSFYNNEISEKSEIFDDQFSVERPDGSNFTLKIRSTKLEDSAMYFCASSEARDRAGEKLFFGSGTQLSVL.

This clone has only one observation. The rearrangement joins TRBV10-3 to TRBJ2-7; 13 bases align to TRBD2. Germline CDR1 is ENHRY and CDR2 is SYGVKD. This CDR3 has 15 residues. V lost 6 bases to trimming and J lost 6 bases; unmatched junction nucleotides: 8. CDR3 protein: CAISAQGLAGSEQYF. CDR3 coding DNA: TGTGCCATCAGCGCCCAGGGACTAGCGGGATCCGAGCAGTACTTC.

The table lists this clone with a count of one. The chain employs TRBV11-3 and TRBJ2-7; TRBD2 matches at 8 bases. CDR1 and CDR2 from the germline V gene are SGHNT and YENEEA. V trimming: 5 bases; J trimming: 0 bases; junction bases outside the gene matches: 12. This CDR3 has 17 amino acids. The CDR3 bases are TGTGCCAGCAGCACCTGGGGGATAGCGGGACGCTCCTACGAGCAGTACTTC. The encoded protein is CASSTWGIAGRSYEQYF.

The chain employs TRBV11-3 and TRBJ1-1; D ambiguous. Germline loops: CDR1 SGHNT, CDR2 YENEEA. The CDR3 has 11 amino acids. The ends were cut back, 5 bases at V and 7 bases at J, with 8 bases in the middle. This chain's CDR3 is CASSQTNEAFF. The DNA for the CDR3 is TGTGCCAGCAGCCAGACCAATGAAGCTTTCTTT. Looking up the rest from reference TRBV11-3 and TRBJ1-1 gives the full variable domain: EAGVVQSPRYKIIEKKQPVAFWCNPISGHNTLYWYLQNLGQGPELLIRYENEEAVDDSQLPKDRFSAERLKGVDSTLKIQPAELGDSAVYLCASSQTNEAFFGQGTRLTVV.

V usage is TRBV28 and J usage is TRBJ2-7, with unresolved D. This CDR3 region has 14 residues. CDR1 MDHEN and CDR2 SYDVKM come from the germline V gene. V dropped 4 bases and J dropped 3 bases, with 13 bases sitting between them. Written as DNA, the CDR3 is TGTGCCAGCAGTTCCCTAGAGACGGGCTACGAGCAGTACTTC. Translated: CASSSLETGYEQYF.

The rearrangement uses TRBV4-3 and TRBJ2-5; D is possibly TRBD1 (6 bases). V lost 0 bases, J lost 9 bases, and 17 bases lay in between. Germline V gene data show CDR1 as LGHNA and CDR2 as YSLEER. The CDR3 sequence is 15 residues long. CDR3 DNA: TGCGCCAGCAGCCAAGACGAGACAGGTCGGTCGGCCCAGTACTTC. Protein product: CASSQDETGRSAQYF.

The chain has TRBV27 and TRBJ2-3; D is unresolved. This CDR3 is 14 amino acids long. The V gene lost 3 bases and the J gene lost 2 bases, with 9 bases spanning the gap. Looked up from germline, CDR1 is MNHEY and CDR2 is SMNVEV (reference sequence). The CDR3 coding sequence is TGTGCCAGCAGTTTGGCTAGGCTCACAGATACGCAGTATTTT. It specifies CASSLARLTDTQYF.

CDR3 bases: TGTGCCATCAGCAGGGGGAAGGAGAATTCACCCCTCCACTTT. Encoded protein: CAISRGKENSPLHF. The chain has TRBV10-3 and TRBJ1-6; 7 bases are a match to TRBD1. Looked up from germline, CDR1 is ENHRY and CDR2 is SYGVKD. The CDR3 has 14 residues. Trimming removed 6 bases from V and 7 bases from J; junction bases left unmatched: 6.

This chain connects TRBV7-2 to TRBJ1-5; TRBD1 might be the D (6 bases). In germline, CDR1 is SGHTA, CDR2 FQGNSA. This CDR3 has 15 residues. V lost 5 bases and J lost 6, with 17 bases in between. The chain's CDR3 is CASSPRTAGPQPQHF. CDR3 bases: TGTGCCAGCAGCCCCCGGACAGCTGGTCCTCAGCCCCAGCATTTT.

The rearrangement uses TRBV5-1 and TRBJ2-3; tentatively, D is TRBD1 (6 bases). Per the germline V gene, CDR1 is SGHRS and CDR2 is YFSETQ. The CDR3 extends over 16 amino acids. V was pared by 5 bases and J by 2 bases, with 18 bases between. The CDR3 sequence is CASSTEGHPDTDTQYF. The CDR3 DNA reads as TGCGCCAGCAGTACAGAGGGACACCCAGACACAGATACGCAGTATTTT.

In DNA form, the CDR3 reads TGTGCCAGCAGTGGTCCTTCAGGGGTAACTGAAGCTTTCTTT. Its protein is CASSGPSGVTEAFF. The chain combines TRBV25-1 with TRBJ1-1, with TRBD1 as a possible D gene (6 bases). Germline V gene sequence: CDR1 MGHDK, CDR2 SYGVNS. Trimming cost V 4 bases and J 5 bases, with 14 bases left between them. The CDR3 covers 14 residues. The full variable domain, completed using reference TRBV25-1 and TRBJ1-1, is EADIYQTPRYLVIGTGKKITLECSQTMGHDKMYWYQQDPGMELHLIHYSYGVNSTEKGDLSSESTVSRIRTEHFPLTLESARPSHTSQYLCASSGPSGVTEAFFGQGTRLTVV.

The CDR3 coding sequence is TGCGCCAGCAGCCAGACCGGGACAATCTATGGCTACACCTTC. Its translation: CASSQTGTIYGYTF. The gene calls are TRBV4-3 and TRBJ1-2; D possibly corresponds to TRBD1 (6 bases). The ends were cut back, 3 bases at V and 4 bases at J, with 12 bases in the middle. Germline CDR1 LGHNA, CDR2 YSLEER. This CDR3 contains 14 residues.

The rearrangement links TRBV4-1 to TRBJ2-3; TRBD2 matches 9 bases. The germline V gene has CDR1 MGHRA and CDR2 YSYEKL. With 3 bases clipped from V and 0 bases from J, the junction kept 4 bases outside the gene matches. The CDR3 is 16 residues long. The CDR3 DNA is TGCGCCAGCAGCCACGAGGCGGGAGGGAGCACAGATACGCAGTATTTT. It specifies CASSHEAGGSTDTQYF.

The rearrangement joins TRBV7-9 to TRBJ1-5, with D unclear. The CDR3 covers 13 residues. Trimming stripped 8 bases from V and 4 bases from J, with 12 bases between. CDR1 and CDR2 from the germline V gene are SEHNR and FQNEAQ (reference sequence). CDR3 amino acids: CASSRGGNQPQHF. CDR3 coding DNA: TGTGCCAGCTCTCGAGGAGGAAATCAGCCCCAGCATTTT.

The chain links TRBV7-2 to TRBJ1-2; D ambiguous. The CDR3 extends over 14 amino acids. The V end lost 0 bases, the J end lost 4 bases, and 9 bases lay between the germline ends. The V gene's germline CDR1 is SGHTA and CDR2 FQGNSA. CDR3 DNA: TGTGCCAGCAGCTTAGCGGGGAATTCCTATGGCTACACCTTC. Translating it yields CASSLAGNSYGYTF.

The V gene is TRBV11-3, the J gene TRBJ1-5, with D perhaps TRBD1 (5 bases). Germline CDR1 SGHNT, CDR2 YENEEA. This CDR3 has 13 residues. The ends were cut back, 4 bases at V and 3 bases at J, with 7 bases in the middle. CDR3 sequence (DNA): TGTGCCAGCAGCTGGGGCCTCAATCAGCCCCAGCATTTT. It specifies CASSWGLNQPQHF.

This chain uses TRBV28 with TRBJ1-2, with 10 bases lining up with TRBD1. The germline V gene has CDR1 MDHEN and CDR2 SYDVKM. CDR3 length: 15 amino acids. J was trimmed by 7 bases and V by 6 bases; bases with no gene match: 11. This CDR3 reads CASRLRRDRGFGYTF. DNA for the CDR3: TGTGCCAGCAGACTGCGCCGGGACAGGGGTTTTGGCTACACCTTC.

The rearrangement joins TRBV29-1 to TRBJ1-1, with TRBD1 as a possible D gene (5 bases). The CDR3 extends over 13 amino acids. CDR1 and CDR2 from the germline V gene are SQVTM and ANQGSEA. Trimming took off 5 bases at V and 0 bases at J, with 10 bases between the two ends. In nucleotides, the CDR3 is TGCAGCGTTAGGGGCGTTCTGAACACTGAAGCTTTCTTT. The encoded protein is CSVRGVLNTEAFF.